The TCR beta chain under discussion was sequenced for a study of T cell responses to AZD1222 COVID-19 vaccine. At the level of the study: The analysis combined second doses at about 4 or about 12 weeks. Whole-study findings and limits: The number of AZD1222 recipients seropositive at baseline was only five to seven. Most donors were white British and more were female, and clonal diversity was possibly underestimated. In the spike-specific TCR repertoire, nearly half reportedly target unmutated variant regions.

The V and J ends lost 4 bases and 3 bases respectively, with 10 bases between them. Germline V lookup: CDR1 SNHLY, CDR2 FYNNEI. The CDR3 spans 14 residues. In regard to this clone: Antigen unknown.

Clones were read by immunoSEQ multiplex PCR, and TCRdb kept only the in-frame ones, dropping some. The sample consists of about 160,000 clones, approximately 90% of them appearing once. Sequenced material: peripheral blood, taken on day 0 of AZD1222 vaccination. This receptor was identified in an adult in good health. V usage is TRBV2 and J usage is TRBJ1-5; no firm D call. The CDR3, as DNA: TGTGCCAGCAGTGGGGGTTCATACAATCAGCCCCAGCATTTT. Its translation: CASSGGSYNQPQHF.